This T cell receptor (beta chain) was identified in a study of shared clonotypes between healthy human individuals. This clone was detected a few times. Trimming shortened V by 3 bases and J by 4 bases, and 13 bases separated the two germline ends. Per the germline V gene, CDR1 is MNHEY and CDR2 is SMNVEV (reference sequence). The CDR3 consists of 14 residues. This table comes from immunoSEQ multiplex PCR, and its TCRdb copy is limited to in-frame clones, with some not included. This table has some 470,000 clones, about 82% appearing once. This sequence originates from a woman aged 40 to 50 in good health. Some clones in this sample may be carry-over from other donors' samples. The J gene is TRBJ2-7, the V gene TRBV27; D is possibly TRBD1 (6 bases). The sequencing input was PBMCs. The CDR3 nucleotides are TGTGCCAGCAGTTTCCAGGACAGACTATACGAGCAGTACTTC. This sequence encodes CASSFQDRLYEQYF.